This entry is about one T cell receptor beta chain. Germline CDR1 LGHNA, CDR2 YSLEER. The CDR3 is made up of 13 amino acids. Trimming took off 0 bases at V and 5 bases at J, with 5 bases between the two ends. In the source study's methods: Amplifying reference gene primers gave estimates of nucleated cell counts. The method was immunoSEQ multiplex PCR; TCRdb's version includes in-frame clones alone and lacks a portion of them. The DNA gave D and trimming, while V, J and clone size come from that table. The table has 99,000 or so clones, 75% to 90% seen once. The data stem from a study of blood T cell repertoires in COVID-19. Turning to the study itself: T cells, B-cell-depleted T cells, or PBMCs supplied cDNA or gDNA.

The source material was peripheral blood. V and J are TRBV4-3 and TRBJ2-1, with D uncertain. The sequence was collected from a man aged 55 to 69 with acute or convalescent COVID-19. The CDR3 DNA follows: TGCGCCAGCAGCCAAGACAGCGACAATGAGCAGTTCTTC. This translates into CASSQDSDNEQFF.